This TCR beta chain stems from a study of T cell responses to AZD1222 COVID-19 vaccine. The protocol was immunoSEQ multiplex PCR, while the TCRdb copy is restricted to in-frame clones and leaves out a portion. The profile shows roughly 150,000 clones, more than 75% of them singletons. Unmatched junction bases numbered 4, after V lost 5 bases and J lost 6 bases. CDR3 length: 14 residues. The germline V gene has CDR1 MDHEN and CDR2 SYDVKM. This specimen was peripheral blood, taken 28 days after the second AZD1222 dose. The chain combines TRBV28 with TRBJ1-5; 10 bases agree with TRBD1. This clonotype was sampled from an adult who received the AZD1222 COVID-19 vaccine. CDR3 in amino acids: CASSRTGGGQPQHF. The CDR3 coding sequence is TGTGCCAGCAGTAGGACAGGGGGAGGTCAGCCCCAGCATTTT. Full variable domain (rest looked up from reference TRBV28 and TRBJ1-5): DVKVTQSSRYLVKRTGEKVFLECVQDMDHENMFWYRQDPGLGLRLIYFSYDVKMKEKGDIPEGYSVSREKKERFSLILESASTNQTSMYLCASSRTGGGQPQHFGDGTRLSIL.